The present TCR beta chain was sequenced within a study of blood T cell repertoires in COVID-19. The overall study: Whether acute or convalescent, the COVID-19 samples came from the United States, Italy and Spain. T cells, B-cell-depleted T cells, or PBMCs supplied cDNA or gDNA.

Methods used by the authors: From reference gene primer amplification, estimates of nucleated cell counts were derived. The repertoire was sequenced with immunoSEQ multiplex PCR; TCRdb's copy has only in-frame clones and lacks some. The V and J calls and clone size come from that table; D and trimming were worked out from the DNA. The sample contains under 140,000 clones, around 89% of which appear only once. The CDR3 has 15 amino acids. The V segment lost 5 bases and the J segment 2 bases; nucleotides outside the gene matches: 7. CDR1 and CDR2 from the germline V gene are LNHDA and SQIVND (reference sequence).

This clonotype was sampled from a woman in her fifties or sixties with acute or convalescent COVID-19. The specimen was peripheral blood. The rearrangement uses TRBV19 and TRBJ2-5; TRBD2 agrees at 8 bases. CDR3: CASSPTSAIQETQYF. The CDR3 DNA reads as TGTGCCAGTAGTCCGACTAGCGCGATTCAAGAGACCCAGTACTTC.